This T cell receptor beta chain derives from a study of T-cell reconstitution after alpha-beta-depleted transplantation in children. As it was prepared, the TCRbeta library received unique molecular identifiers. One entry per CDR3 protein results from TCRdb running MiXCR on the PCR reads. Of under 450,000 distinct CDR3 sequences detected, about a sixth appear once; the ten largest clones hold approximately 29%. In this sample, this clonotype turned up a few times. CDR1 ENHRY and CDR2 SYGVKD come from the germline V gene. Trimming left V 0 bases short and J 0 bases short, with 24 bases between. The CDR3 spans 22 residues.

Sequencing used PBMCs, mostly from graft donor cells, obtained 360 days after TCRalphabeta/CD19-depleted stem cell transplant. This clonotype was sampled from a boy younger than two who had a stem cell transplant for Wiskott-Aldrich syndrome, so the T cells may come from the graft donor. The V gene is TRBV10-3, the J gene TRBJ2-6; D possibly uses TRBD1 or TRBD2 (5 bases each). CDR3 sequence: CAISESSGQGGKKYSGANVLTF. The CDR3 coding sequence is TGTGCCATCAGTGAGTCGAGCGGACAAGGTGGCAAAAAGTACTCTGGGGCCAACGTCCTGACTTTC.